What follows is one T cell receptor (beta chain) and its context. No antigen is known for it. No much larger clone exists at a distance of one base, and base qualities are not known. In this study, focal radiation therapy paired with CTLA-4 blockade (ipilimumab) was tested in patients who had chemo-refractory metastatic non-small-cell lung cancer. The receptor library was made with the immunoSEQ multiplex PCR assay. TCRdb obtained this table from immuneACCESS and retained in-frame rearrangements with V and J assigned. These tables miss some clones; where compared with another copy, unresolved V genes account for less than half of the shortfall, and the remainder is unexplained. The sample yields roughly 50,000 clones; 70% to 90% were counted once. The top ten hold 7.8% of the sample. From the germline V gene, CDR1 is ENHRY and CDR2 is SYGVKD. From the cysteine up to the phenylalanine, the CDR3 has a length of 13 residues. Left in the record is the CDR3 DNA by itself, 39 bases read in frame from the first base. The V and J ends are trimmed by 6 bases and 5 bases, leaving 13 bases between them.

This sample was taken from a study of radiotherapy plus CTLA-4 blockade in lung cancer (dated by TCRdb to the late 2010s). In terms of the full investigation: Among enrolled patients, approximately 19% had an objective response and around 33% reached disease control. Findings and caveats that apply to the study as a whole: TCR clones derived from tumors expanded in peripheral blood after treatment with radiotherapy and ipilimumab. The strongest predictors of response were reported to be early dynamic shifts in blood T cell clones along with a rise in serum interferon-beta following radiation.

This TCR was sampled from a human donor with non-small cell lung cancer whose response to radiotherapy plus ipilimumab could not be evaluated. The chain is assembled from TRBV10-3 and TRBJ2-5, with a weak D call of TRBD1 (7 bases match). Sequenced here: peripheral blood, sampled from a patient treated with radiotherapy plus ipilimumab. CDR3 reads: CAIRDRAGETQYF. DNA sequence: TGTGCCATCAGAGACAGGGCGGGGGAGACCCAGTACTTC.